This T cell receptor (beta chain) was found in a study of T cell responses to AZD1222 COVID-19 vaccine. General study points: Dominant at 160-218 and 743-854, vaccine-associated CD4 TCRs also spanned spike. The donors showed a predominance of white British ancestry and of females, with possible underestimation of clonal diversity. Scientists sampled the repertoires only once the peak T cell response had passed.

It was second doses at about 4 or about 12 weeks that were pooled. Produced via immunoSEQ multiplex PCR; TCRdb's table is partial and in-frame only. Among 130,000 or so clones listed, about 91% were seen once. Notes on this clone: Its antigen is undetermined.

The material sequenced was peripheral blood, taken 28 days after the second AZD1222 dose. This TCR was recovered from an adult who received the AZD1222 COVID-19 vaccine.

The CDR3 spells CASSEWLGTGSSGYTF. In DNA form, the CDR3 reads TGTGCCAGCAGTGAATGGTTGGGGACAGGGTCCAGTGGCTACACCTTC. The rearrangement joins TRBV25-1 to TRBJ1-2; 9 nucleotides match TRBD1. Trimming took 1 base from V and 7 from J; bases not matched to a gene: 10. Germline-derived CDR1 and CDR2 are MGHDK and SYGVNS. CDR3 size: 16 residues.